This is a list of T cell receptor beta chains from one sample in a study of long-term antiretroviral therapy in people with HIV. Generated by immunoSEQ multiplex PCR, the TCRdb table keeps only in-frame clones and is missing some. This table holds about 40,000 clones, roughly nine tenths found once. The starting material was unsorted PBMCs, obtained 1.2 years after starting antiretroviral therapy. All receptors come from a woman in her forties or fifties with HIV. The CDR3 runs from the conserved cysteine through the conserved F or W. The order of the fields is V gene, D gene, clone size, J gene, CDR3 DNA, CDR3 protein. The D gene is left open where the match is weak. Rows may omit the clone size; those that give it use once, few, many or a size class.

>TRBV6-1|NA|NA|TRBJ2-3
TGTGCCAGTCGGTTTTCAGATACGCAGTATTTT
CASRFSDTQYF
>TRBV19|TRBD2|NA|TRBJ2-5
TGTGCCAGTAAGGGACTTGGGGGGGGACAAGAGACCCAGTACTTC
CASKGLGGGQETQYF
>TRBV11-2|TRBD1|NA|TRBJ1-2
TGTGCCAGCAGCTTAAGGGACAGGGGCGGCTACACCTTC
CASSLRDRGGYTF
>TRBV19|TRBD1|once|TRBJ1-4
TGTGCCAGCTCGCGGGACAGGTTGCTGAAACTGTTTTTT
CASSRDRLLKLFF
>TRBV6-5|NA|NA|TRBJ2-6
TGTGCCAGCAGAGTGCCTGGGGCCAACGTCCTGACTTTC
CASRVPGANVLTF
>TRBV7-2|NA|few|TRBJ1-2
TGTGCCAGCAGCCCACTTGGGGAATACGGCTACACCTTC
CASSPLGEYGYTF
>TRBV4-3|NA|NA|TRBJ2-3
TGCGCCAGCAGCCAAGATTCAGGTACGGGCACTAGCACAGATACGCAGTATTTT
CASSQDSGTGTSTDTQYF
>TRBV7-9|NA|NA|TRBJ2-5
TGTGCCAGCAGCTCGAGGTTGGGCAGTCAAGAGACCCAGTACTTC
CASSSRLGSQETQYF
>TRBV7-6|NA|NA|TRBJ1-5
TGTGCCAGCAGCCAACACCCGAGCAATCAGCCCCAGCATTTT
CASSQHPSNQPQHF
>TRBV5-4|NA|NA|TRBJ2-1
TGTGCCAGCAGCTTACCCTCGGGGGCCCGAAGGGTTAATGAGCAGTTCTTC
CASSLPSGARRVNEQFF
>TRBV5-1|NA|once|TRBJ2-5
TGCGCCAGCAGCTTCCTCAAGGGGGAGACCCAGTACTTC
CASSFLKGETQYF
>TRBV7-3|TRBD2|NA|TRBJ2-1
TGTGCCAGCAGCTCCACTAGGAGGGGACTAGCGGGGGGACATGAGCAGTTCTTC
CASSSTRRGLAGGHEQFF
>TRBV11-2|NA|once|TRBJ2-7
TGTGCCAGCAGCTTAGCGATTCGGAACACCTACGAGCAGTACTTC
CASSLAIRNTYEQYF
>TRBV5-1|NA|NA|TRBJ2-3
TGCGCCAGCCGGACTACTCTCACAGATACGCAGTATTTT
CASRTTLTDTQYF